These 24 T cell receptor beta chains came from one sample sequenced in a study of CD8 T cells in Susac syndrome. After extraction with the RNeasy kit, 0.5 to 1 ug of the RNA was reverse transcribed using random hexamers. Each CDR3 protein is one row after TCRdb ran MiXCR on the immunoSEQ multiplex PCR reads. This table holds under 300,000 distinct CDR3 sequences, 96% found once. Source material: CD4+ T cells from PBMCs. These receptors were taken from a human donor with Susac syndrome.

The chain recombines TRBV29-1 with TRBJ1-1; the D gene is possibly TRBD1 (5 bases). Germline V gene data show CDR1 as SQVTM and CDR2 as ANQGSEA. The CDR3 is 14 amino acids. V lost 4 bases, J lost 0 bases, and 12 bases lay in between. This chain's CDR3 is CSVVWGLMNTEAFF. In nucleotides, the CDR3 is TGCAGCGTTGTCTGGGGGTTGATGAACACTGAAGCTTTCTTT. Filled out from reference TRBV29-1 and TRBJ1-1, the complete variable domain reads SAVISQKPSRDICQRGTSLTIQCQVDSQVTMMFWYRQQPGQSLTLIATANQGSEATYESGFVIDKFPISRPNLTFSTLTVSNMSPEDSSIYLCSVVWGLMNTEAFFGQGTRLTVV.

The chain is built from TRBV11-2 and TRBJ2-7; D gene ambiguous. The CDR3 sequence is 14 residues long. CDR1 SGHAT and CDR2 FQNNGV come from the germline V gene. V shed 5 bases and J shed 3 bases, with 14 bases lying between them. The CDR3 spells CASSPGGRRYEQYF. Here the CDR3 DNA reads TGTGCCAGCAGCCCCGGTGGCAGGCGCTACGAGCAGTACTTC.

The chain employs TRBV12-3 or TRBV12-4 and TRBJ2-2; 7 positions match TRBD2. The CDR3 length is 14 residues. Trimming at V came to 1 base and at J to 6 bases, leaving 2 bases not matched to a gene. The CDR3, as DNA: TGTGCCAGCAGTTTAGGGGCGGGAGCCGGGGAGCTGTTTTTT. Translation gives CASSLGAGAGELFF.

The chain employs TRBV11-3 and TRBJ2-1; 11 bases align to TRBD2. The germline gives CDR1 SGHNT, CDR2 YENEEA. With 1 base clipped from V and 6 bases from J, the junction kept 2 bases outside the gene matches. CDR3 length: 15 amino acids. CDR3 amino acids: CASSLVLAGGNEQFF. The CDR3 bases are TGTGCCAGCAGCTTAGTTCTAGCGGGGGGCAATGAGCAGTTCTTC.

Written as DNA, the CDR3 is TGCGCCAGCAGCCGGGACACTAGCTCCTACAATGAGCAGTTCTTC. Protein sequence: CASSRDTSSYNEQFF. The chain is built from TRBV5-1 and TRBJ2-1; D possibly corresponds to TRBD1 (6 bases). This CDR3 comprises 15 residues. Germline V gene lookup returns CDR1 SGHRS and CDR2 YFSETQ. The V end lost 4 bases, the J end lost 0 bases, and 11 bases lay between the germline ends.

J is TRBJ1-1 and V is TRBV20-1; D is unclear. CDR3 size: 11 residues. Germline V gene sequence: CDR1 DFQATT, CDR2 SNEGSKA (reference sequence). The V and J ends lost 3 bases and 7 bases respectively, with 9 bases between them. This chain's CDR3 is CSARRAVEAFF. The CDR3, as DNA: TGCAGTGCTAGGAGGGCAGTTGAAGCTTTCTTT.

The rearrangement joins TRBV28 to TRBJ1-5, with D hard to call. This CDR3 is built from 11 residues. CDR1 MDHEN and CDR2 SYDVKM come from the germline V gene. V shed 6 bases and J shed 4 bases, with 4 bases lying between them. The CDR3: CASRTNQPQHF. The CDR3 coding sequence is TGTGCCAGCAGGACAAATCAGCCCCAGCATTTT.

The chain carries TRBV28 and TRBJ2-7, with a weak D call TRBD1 (6 bases). Germline assignment: CDR1 MDHEN and CDR2 SYDVKM. Deletions cut 7 bases from V and 3 bases from J, with 10 bases between. CDR3 length equals 12 residues. The CDR3 bases are TGTGCCAGCAACAACAGGGACTACGAGCAGTACTTC. The encoded protein is CASNNRDYEQYF.

The chain links TRBV5-1 to TRBJ2-5, with 7 bases aligning to TRBD1. The CDR3 is 17 amino acids. V shed 5 bases, J shed 1 base, and the junction held 14 bases outside the gene matches. Germline assignment: CDR1 SGHRS and CDR2 YFSETQ. CDR3 loop: CASSLHPPGQTQETQYF. CDR3 nucleotides: TGCGCCAGCAGTCTCCATCCACCGGGACAGACCCAAGAGACCCAGTACTTC.

V is TRBV2 and J is TRBJ1-2; D is unclear. The length of the CDR3 is 14 residues. Germline V gene sequence: CDR1 SNHLY, CDR2 FYNNEI. V gave up 2 bases and J gave up 8 bases, with 15 bases separating them. The CDR3 nucleotides are TGTGCCAGCAGTGAAAATCAATATCGGGAGGGCTACACCTTC. It translates to CASSENQYREGYTF. Full variable domain (missing parts from reference TRBV2 and TRBJ1-2): EPEVTQTPSHQVTQMGQEVILRCVPISNHLYFYWYRQILGQKVEFLVSFYNNEISEKSEIFDDQFSVERPDGSNFTLKIRSTKLEDSAMYFCASSENQYREGYTFGSGTRLTVV.

The V and J genes are TRBV24-1 and TRBJ2-2, with 8 bases aligning to TRBD1. The germline V gene encodes CDR1 KGHDR and CDR2 SFDVKD. The V gene end was trimmed by 11 bases and the J gene end by 5 bases; junction bases not matched to a gene: 0. The CDR3 is 11 amino acids. CDR3 nucleotides: TGTGCCAGACAGGGGACCGGGGAGCTGTTTTTT. This sequence encodes CARQGTGELFF.

The chain joins TRBV29-1 to TRBJ2-7; no clear D. CDR3 length: 13 amino acids. CDR1 and CDR2 (germline): SQVTM, ANQGSEA. With 3 bases removed from V and 6 bases from J, the gap between germline ends came to 15 bases. The DNA of the CDR3 is TGCAGCGTTGACCGGACCAGAGGCGGCGAGCAGTACTTC. Protein sequence: CSVDRTRGGEQYF.

This rearrangement joins TRBV20-1 to TRBJ1-4; D unclear. Germline CDR1 is DFQATT and CDR2 is SNEGSKA (reference sequence). The CDR3 covers 16 residues. V dropped 6 bases and J dropped 3 bases, with 20 bases sitting between them. CDR3 nucleotides: TGCAGTGCGCACGTTTTGCCGCAAAGGGCTAATGAAAAACTGTTTTTT. Amino acids: CSAHVLPQRANEKLFF.

The chain has TRBV20-1 and TRBJ2-7; 7 bases line up with TRBD2. The CDR3 is 12 residues long. Per the germline V gene, CDR1 is DFQATT and CDR2 is SNEGSKA (reference sequence). Trimming at V came to 5 bases and at J to 0 bases, leaving 1 base not matched to a gene. The CDR3 region has the DNA TGCAGTGCTGGGGGGGACTCCTACGAGCAGTACTTC. Residues: CSAGGDSYEQYF.

This clonotype was found once. This chain links TRBV2 with TRBJ2-7, with D uncertain. CDR1 and CDR2 from the germline V gene are SNHLY and FYNNEI. The CDR3 sequence is 13 residues long. The ends were cut back, 4 bases at V and 3 bases at J, with 10 bases in the middle. Written as DNA, the CDR3 is TGTGCCAGCAGTGTTAAGAAAGACTACGAGCAGTACTTC. It encodes CASSVKKDYEQYF.

The chain links TRBV11-3 to TRBJ2-1, with 13 nucleotides matching TRBD2. The germline V gene has CDR1 SGHNT and CDR2 YENEEA. J lost 0 bases, V lost 5 bases, and 7 bases had no gene match. The CDR3 is made up of 18 amino acids. The CDR3 loop is CASSTLLAGGPSYNEQFF. The CDR3 coding sequence is TGTGCCAGCAGCACCTTACTAGCGGGAGGGCCCTCCTACAATGAGCAGTTCTTC.

The rearrangement links TRBV29-1 to TRBJ1-5, with 8 positions matching TRBD1. This CDR3 spans 14 amino acids. Germline V gene lookup returns CDR1 SQVTM and CDR2 ANQGSEA. The trim removed 6 bases at V and 6 bases at J, leaving 10 bases unmatched. CDR3 residues: CSVVIDRGGQPQHF. In DNA form, the CDR3 reads TGCAGCGTCGTTATTGACAGGGGCGGTCAGCCCCAGCATTTT.

The chain combines TRBV20-1 with TRBJ1-5; D may be TRBD1 (6 bases). CDR1 is DFQATT and CDR2 is SNEGSKA in the germline V gene (reference sequence). V was cut by 1 base and J by 3 bases, with 16 bases left in between. This CDR3 comprises 16 residues. CDR3 bases: TGCAGTGCTAGAGGTCCGACAGGCGGCCACAATCAGCCCCAGCATTTT. Its translation is CSARGPTGGHNQPQHF.

The chain joins TRBV29-1 to TRBJ2-6, with D uncertain. This CDR3 comprises 14 residues. Trimming pared 5 bases from V and 0 bases from J, leaving 8 bases between. Germline assignment: CDR1 SQVTM and CDR2 ANQGSEA. The DNA of the CDR3 is TGCAGCGTTTACAACTACTCTGGGGCCAACGTCCTGACTTTC. This translates into CSVYNYSGANVLTF. The variable domain in full, with the rest retrieved from reference TRBV29-1 and TRBJ2-6, is SAVISQKPSRDICQRGTSLTIQCQVDSQVTMMFWYRQQPGQSLTLIATANQGSEATYESGFVIDKFPISRPNLTFSTLTVSNMSPEDSSIYLCSVYNYSGANVLTFGAGSRLTVL.

This chain's CDR3 is CASSKGGTGTTYNEQFF. The CDR3, as DNA: TGTGCCAGCAGCAAAGGAGGGACAGGAACTACCTACAATGAGCAGTTCTTC. This chain links TRBV21-1 with TRBJ2-1; the table's D call, TRBD1, was not checked against the DNA. TRBV21-1 is a pseudogene. The CDR3 loop spans 17 amino acids.

The chain couples TRBV20-1 to TRBJ2-7, with TRBD2 matching over 14 bases. CDR1 is DFQATT, CDR2 SNEGSKA, per germline (reference sequence). This CDR3 contains 16 residues. Trimming removed 6 bases from V and 0 bases from J; junction bases left unmatched: 7. The CDR3 bases are TGCAGTGCGCCCTCAGGGACTAGCGGGAGCTCCTACGAGCAGTACTTC. Translation: CSAPSGTSGSSYEQYF.

The V and J genes are TRBV3-1 and TRBJ2-7; the D is unclear. Trimming removed 2 bases from V and 5 bases from J, with 13 bases in between. The germline CDR1 and CDR2 sequences are LGHDT and YNNKEL (reference sequence). This CDR3 region has 14 residues. CDR3 DNA sequence: TGTGCCAGCAGCCAACGGTTCTCGAGCCACGAGCAGTACTTC. Its translation is CASSQRFSSHEQYF.

The V call is TRBV12-3 or TRBV12-4, the J call TRBJ1-3; D remains unclear. The CDR3 totals 13 residues. V lost 6 bases to trimming and J lost 4 bases, with 10 bases between them. CDR3 in DNA: TGTGCCAGCAGAAAACCTCAAGGAAACACCATATATTTT. It is translated as CASRKPQGNTIYF.

The gene calls are TRBV9 and TRBJ1-2; TRBD1 matches 9 bases. Germline V lookup: CDR1 SGDLS, CDR2 YYNGEE. V dropped 2 bases and J dropped 8; count of bases not matched to a gene: 13. The CDR3 loop spans 16 amino acids. The CDR3 sequence is CASSVSPWTGAGGYTF. CDR3 bases: TGTGCCAGCAGCGTGTCCCCTTGGACAGGGGCGGGGGGCTACACCTTC.